A selection of T cell receptor beta chains follows, all from one sample in a study of identical twins. TCRdb called the 5' RACE reads again in MiXCR, with one record for every CDR3 protein. The sample holds approximately 600,000 distinct CDR3 sequences, around 9.6% seen once. This sample was shared with a second study, whose subject was yellow fever vaccine responses in identical twins.

The sample was PBMCs. These TCRs come from a woman between 18 and 30 years old in good health. The CDR3 runs from the conserved cysteine through the conserved F or W. D genes are given only for firm matches. Rows may omit the clone size; those that give it use once, few, many or a size class.

v_gene: TRBV11-2; j_gene: TRBJ2-5; d_gene: .; abundance: many; CDR3aa: CASRGVQETQYF; CDR3nt: TGTGCCAGCAGAGGGGTGCAAGAGACCCAGTACTTC
v_gene: TRBV3-1; j_gene: TRBJ2-5; d_gene: TRBD1; abundance: many; CDR3aa: CASSHLTGSETQYF; CDR3nt: TGTGCCAGCAGCCACTTGACAGGGTCCGAGACCCAGTACTTC
v_gene: TRBV6-2/TRBV6-3; j_gene: TRBJ2-1; d_gene: .; abundance: many; CDR3aa: CASSYGGINEQFF; CDR3nt: TGTGCCAGCAGTTACGGGGGCATCAATGAGCAGTTCTTC
v_gene: TRBV28; j_gene: TRBJ2-1; d_gene: .; abundance: many; CDR3aa: CASSLLGADEQFF; CDR3nt: TGTGCCAGCAGTTTATTGGGGGCAGATGAGCAGTTCTTC
v_gene: TRBV20-1; j_gene: TRBJ1-4; d_gene: .; abundance: many; CDR3aa: CSASMQEKLFF; CDR3nt: TGCAGTGCTAGCATGCAGGAAAAACTGTTTTTT
v_gene: TRBV7-2; j_gene: TRBJ2-5; d_gene: .; abundance: many; CDR3aa: CASSFRDRGAQETQYF; CDR3nt: TGTGCCAGCAGCTTCCGGGACCGAGGAGCCCAAGAGACCCAGTACTTC
v_gene: TRBV6-8; j_gene: TRBJ2-5; d_gene: TRBD1; abundance: few; CDR3aa: CASSLGRGPEAHQETQYF; CDR3nt: TGTGCCAGCAGCTTAGGAAGGGGGCCGGAGGCTCATCAAGAGACCCAGTACTTC
v_gene: TRBV10-3; j_gene: TRBJ1-6; d_gene: TRBD1; abundance: .; CDR3aa: CAISGGQGMNSPLHF; CDR3nt: TGTGCCATCAGCGGAGGACAGGGGATGAATTCACCCCTCCACTTT
v_gene: TRBV28; j_gene: TRBJ1-6; d_gene: .; abundance: many; CDR3aa: CASSPGIDFNSPLHF; CDR3nt: TGTGCCAGCAGTCCCGGGATCGATTTTAATTCACCCCTCCACTTT
v_gene: TRBV12-3/TRBV12-4; j_gene: TRBJ2-1; d_gene: .; abundance: few; CDR3aa: CASSPGTSNNEQFF; CDR3nt: TGTGCCAGCAGTCCCGGGACATCTAACAATGAGCAGTTCTTC
v_gene: TRBV4-3; j_gene: TRBJ2-6; d_gene: TRBD1; abundance: few; CDR3aa: CASSQAPGGFGANVLTF; CDR3nt: TGCGCCAGCAGCCAAGCCCCAGGGGGTTTTGGGGCCAACGTCCTGACTTTC
v_gene: TRBV15; j_gene: TRBJ2-6; d_gene: .; abundance: .; CDR3aa: CATSREDGSLSGANVLTF; CDR3nt: TGTGCCACCAGCAGAGAAGACGGATCCCTCTCTGGGGCCAACGTCCTGACTTTC
v_gene: TRBV7-2; j_gene: TRBJ2-7; d_gene: .; abundance: once; CDR3aa: CASSLQAWGVGEQYF; CDR3nt: TGTGCCAGCAGCTTACAGGCCTGGGGCGTAGGCGAGCAGTACTTC
v_gene: TRBV20-1; j_gene: TRBJ2-3; d_gene: TRBD2; abundance: .; CDR3aa: CSARDTGTSGRDTQYF; CDR3nt: TGCAGTGCTAGAGATACCGGGACTAGCGGGAGGGATACGCAGTATTTT
v_gene: TRBV6-4; j_gene: TRBJ2-1; d_gene: TRBD2; abundance: many; CDR3aa: CASSETSGSANEQFF; CDR3nt: TGTGCCAGCAGTGAGACTAGCGGGAGTGCCAATGAGCAGTTCTTC
v_gene: TRBV12-3/TRBV12-4; j_gene: TRBJ1-2; d_gene: .; abundance: few; CDR3aa: CASSLIRGTYGYTF; CDR3nt: TGTGCCAGCAGTTTAATCCGCGGAACGTATGGCTACACCTTC
v_gene: TRBV10-3; j_gene: TRBJ2-1; d_gene: TRBD2; abundance: many; CDR3aa: CAIEREGYNEQFF; CDR3nt: TGTGCCATCGAGCGGGAAGGCTACAATGAGCAGTTCTTC